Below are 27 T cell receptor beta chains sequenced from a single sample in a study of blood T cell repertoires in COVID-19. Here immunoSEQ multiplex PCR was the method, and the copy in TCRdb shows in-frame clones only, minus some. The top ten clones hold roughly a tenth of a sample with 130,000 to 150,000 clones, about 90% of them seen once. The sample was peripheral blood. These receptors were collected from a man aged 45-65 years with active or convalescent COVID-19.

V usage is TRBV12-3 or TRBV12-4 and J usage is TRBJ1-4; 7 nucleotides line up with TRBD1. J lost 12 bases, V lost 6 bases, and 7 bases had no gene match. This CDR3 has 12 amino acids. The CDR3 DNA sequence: TGTGCCAGCAGGAACCCGGGACAGCAACTGTTTTTT. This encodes CASRNPGQQLFF.

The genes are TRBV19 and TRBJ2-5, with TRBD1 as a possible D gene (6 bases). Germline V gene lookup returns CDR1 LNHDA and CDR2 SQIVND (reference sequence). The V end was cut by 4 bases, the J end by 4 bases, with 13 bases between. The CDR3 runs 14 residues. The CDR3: CASSTRTAGETQYF. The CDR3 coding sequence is TGTGCCAGTAGTACCAGGACAGCTGGAGAGACCCAGTACTTC.

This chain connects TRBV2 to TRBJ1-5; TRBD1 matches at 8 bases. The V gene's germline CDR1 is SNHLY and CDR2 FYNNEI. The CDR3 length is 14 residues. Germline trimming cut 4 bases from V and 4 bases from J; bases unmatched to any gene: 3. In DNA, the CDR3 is TGTGCCAGCAGTGGAGGGGACAGGAATCAGCCCCAGCATTTT. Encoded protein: CASSGGDRNQPQHF.

CDR3 residues: CASSPDRVTGYTF. The CDR3 DNA is TGTGCCAGCAGTCCGGACAGGGTTACTGGCTACACCTTC. The genes are TRBV6-5 and TRBJ1-2; 8 bases agree with TRBD1. Germline V gene data show CDR1 as MNHEY and CDR2 as SVGAGI. J gave up 7 bases and V 5 bases, and 6 bases lay outside the gene matches. The CDR3 spans 13 residues.

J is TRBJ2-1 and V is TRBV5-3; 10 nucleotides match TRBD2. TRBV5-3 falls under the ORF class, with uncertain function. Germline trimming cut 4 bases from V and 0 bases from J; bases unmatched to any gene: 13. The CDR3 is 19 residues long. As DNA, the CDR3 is TGTGCCAGAAGCAGGCCGGGACTAGCGTACCGATTCTCCTACAATGAGCAGTTCTTC. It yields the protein CARSRPGLAYRFSYNEQFF.

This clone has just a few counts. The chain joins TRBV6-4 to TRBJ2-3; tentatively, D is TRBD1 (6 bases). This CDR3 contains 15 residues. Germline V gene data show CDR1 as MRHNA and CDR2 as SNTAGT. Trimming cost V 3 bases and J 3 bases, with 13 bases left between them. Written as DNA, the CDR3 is TGTGCCAGCAGTGATAAGGGGGATGGGACAGATACGCAGTATTTT. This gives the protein CASSDKGDGTDTQYF.

The CDR3 DNA reads TGTGCCAGCAGCGTAGCCACAGGGCCCTCTGGAAACACCATATATTTT. This translates into CASSVATGPSGNTIYF. The chain couples TRBV9 to TRBJ1-3; TRBD1 might be the D (6 bases). The CDR3 is 16 residues long. Per the germline V gene, CDR1 is SGDLS and CDR2 is YYNGEE. V lost 0 bases and J lost 0, with 10 bases in between.

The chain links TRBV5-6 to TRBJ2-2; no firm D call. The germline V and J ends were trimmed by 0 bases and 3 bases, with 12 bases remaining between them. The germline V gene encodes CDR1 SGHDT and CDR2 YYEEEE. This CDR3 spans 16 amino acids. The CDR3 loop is CASSLGLQLHTGELFF. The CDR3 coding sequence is TGTGCCAGCAGCTTGGGACTCCAATTACACACCGGGGAGCTGTTTTTT.

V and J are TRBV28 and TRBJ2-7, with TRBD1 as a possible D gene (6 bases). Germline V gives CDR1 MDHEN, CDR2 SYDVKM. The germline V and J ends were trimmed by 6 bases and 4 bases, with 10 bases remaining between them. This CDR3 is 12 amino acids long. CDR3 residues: CASRETGYEQYF. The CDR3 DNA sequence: TGTGCCAGCAGGGAGACAGGTTACGAGCAGTACTTC.

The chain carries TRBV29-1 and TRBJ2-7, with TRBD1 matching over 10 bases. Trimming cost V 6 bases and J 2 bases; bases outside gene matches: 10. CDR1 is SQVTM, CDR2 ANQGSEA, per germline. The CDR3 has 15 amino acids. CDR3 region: CSVETGTGVPYEQYF. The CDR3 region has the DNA TGCAGCGTAGAGACCGGGACAGGGGTCCCCTACGAGCAGTACTTC.

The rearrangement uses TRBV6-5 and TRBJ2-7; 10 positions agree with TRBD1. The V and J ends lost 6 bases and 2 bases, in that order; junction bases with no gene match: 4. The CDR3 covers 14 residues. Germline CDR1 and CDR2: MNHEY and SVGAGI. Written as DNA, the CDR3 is TGTGCCAGCAGGCTGACAGGGGGCACCTACGAGCAGTACTTC. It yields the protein CASRLTGGTYEQYF.

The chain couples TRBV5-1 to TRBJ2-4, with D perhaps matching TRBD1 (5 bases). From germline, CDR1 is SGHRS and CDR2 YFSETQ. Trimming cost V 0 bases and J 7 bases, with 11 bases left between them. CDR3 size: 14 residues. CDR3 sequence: CASSLEGRANIQYF. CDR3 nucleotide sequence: TGCGCCAGCAGCTTGGAAGGCAGGGCGAACATTCAGTACTTC. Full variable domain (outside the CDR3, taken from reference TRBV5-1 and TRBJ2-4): KAGVTQTPRYLIKTRGQQVTLSCSPISGHRSVSWYQQTPGQGLQFLFEYFSETQRNKGNFPGRFSGRQFSNSRSEMNVSTLELGDSALYLCASSLEGRANIQYFGAGTRLSVL.

The CDR3 is CASSPGLAGEVGYF. The DNA of the CDR3 is TGTGCCAGCAGCCCAGGACTAGCGGGAGAAGTCGGGTACTTC. V gene TRBV5-6 combines with J gene TRBJ2-7, with 13 bases identical to TRBD2. CDR3 length: 14 amino acids. CDR1 is SGHDT, CDR2 YYEEEE, per germline. V trimming: 4 bases; J trimming: 12 bases; junction bases outside the gene matches: 10.

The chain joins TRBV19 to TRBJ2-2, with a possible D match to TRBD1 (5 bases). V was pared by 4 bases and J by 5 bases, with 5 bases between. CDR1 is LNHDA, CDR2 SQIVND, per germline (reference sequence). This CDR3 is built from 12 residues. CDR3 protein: CASSTGTGELFF. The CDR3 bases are TGTGCCAGTAGTACAGGGACCGGGGAGCTGTTTTTT.

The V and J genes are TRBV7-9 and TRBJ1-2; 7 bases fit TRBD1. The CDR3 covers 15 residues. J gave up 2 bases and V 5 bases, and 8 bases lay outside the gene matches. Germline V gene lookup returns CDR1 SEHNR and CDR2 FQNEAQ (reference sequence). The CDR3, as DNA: TGTGCCAGCAGCAAACCGGGACAGTGGAACTATGGCTACACCTTC. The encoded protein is CASSKPGQWNYGYTF.

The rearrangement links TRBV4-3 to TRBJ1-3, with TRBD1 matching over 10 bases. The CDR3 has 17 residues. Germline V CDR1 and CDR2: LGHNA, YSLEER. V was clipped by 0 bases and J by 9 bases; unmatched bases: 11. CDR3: CASSQDPPGQGTATIYF. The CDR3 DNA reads TGCGCCAGCAGCCAAGATCCCCCGGGACAGGGGACGGCCACCATATATTTT.

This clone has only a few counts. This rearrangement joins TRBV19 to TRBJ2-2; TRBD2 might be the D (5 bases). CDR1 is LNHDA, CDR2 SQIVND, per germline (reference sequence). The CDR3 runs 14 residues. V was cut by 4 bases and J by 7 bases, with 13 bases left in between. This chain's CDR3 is CASSRAHRGGELFF. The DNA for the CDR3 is TGTGCCAGTAGTAGGGCTCACCGGGGCGGGGAGCTGTTTTTT.

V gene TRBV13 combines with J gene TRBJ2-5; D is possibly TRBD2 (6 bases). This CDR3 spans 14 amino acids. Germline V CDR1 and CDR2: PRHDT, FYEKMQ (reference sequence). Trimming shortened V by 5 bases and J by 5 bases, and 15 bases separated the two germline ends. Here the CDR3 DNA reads TGTGCCAGCAGCACGGGACGCGGGATGGAGACCCAGTACTTC. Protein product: CASSTGRGMETQYF.

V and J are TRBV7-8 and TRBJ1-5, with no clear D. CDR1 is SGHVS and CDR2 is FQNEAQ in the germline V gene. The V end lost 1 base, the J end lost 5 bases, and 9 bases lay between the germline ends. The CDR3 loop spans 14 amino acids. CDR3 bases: TGTGCCAGCAGCTTAGTGTCAGAAGATCAGCCCCAGCATTTT. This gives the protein CASSLVSEDQPQHF.

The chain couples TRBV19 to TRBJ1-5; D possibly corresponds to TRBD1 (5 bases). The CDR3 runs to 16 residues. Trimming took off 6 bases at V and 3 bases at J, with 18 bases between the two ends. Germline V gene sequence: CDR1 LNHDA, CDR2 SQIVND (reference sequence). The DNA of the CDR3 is TGTGCCAGTAGCCAGACGGTAGGGGTCAACAATCAGCCCCAGCATTTT. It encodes CASSQTVGVNNQPQHF. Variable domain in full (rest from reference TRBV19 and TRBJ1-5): DGGITQSPKYLFRKEGQNVTLSCEQNLNHDAMYWYRQDPGQGLRLIYYSQIVNDFQKGDIAEGYSVSREKKESFPLTVTSAQKNPTAFYLCASSQTVGVNNQPQHFGDGTRLSIL.

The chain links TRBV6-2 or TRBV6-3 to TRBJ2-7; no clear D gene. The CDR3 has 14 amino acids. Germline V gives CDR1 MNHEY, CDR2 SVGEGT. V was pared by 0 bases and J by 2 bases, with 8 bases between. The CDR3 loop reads CASSYSWAPYEQYF. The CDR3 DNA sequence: TGTGCCAGCAGTTACTCGTGGGCACCCTACGAGCAGTACTTC.

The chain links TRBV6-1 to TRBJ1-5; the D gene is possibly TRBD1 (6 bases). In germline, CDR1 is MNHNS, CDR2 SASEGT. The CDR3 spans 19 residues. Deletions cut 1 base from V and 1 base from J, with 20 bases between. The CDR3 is CASSEGVRGPEQSNQPQHF. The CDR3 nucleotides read TGTGCCAGCAGTGAAGGGGTCAGGGGCCCCGAGCAGAGCAATCAGCCCCAGCATTTT.

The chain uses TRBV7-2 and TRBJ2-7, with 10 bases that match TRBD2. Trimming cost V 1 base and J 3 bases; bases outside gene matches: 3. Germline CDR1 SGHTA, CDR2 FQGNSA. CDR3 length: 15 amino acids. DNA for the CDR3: TGTGCCAGCAGCTTAGGGACTAGCGGACTCTACGAGCAGTACTTC. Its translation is CASSLGTSGLYEQYF.

This CDR3 reads CASNPQGTGNTIYF. CDR3 nucleotides: TGTGCCAGCAACCCACAGGGGACTGGAAACACCATATATTTT. V is TRBV28 and J is TRBJ1-3; 7 bases are a match to TRBD1. V shed 7 bases and J 2 bases; nucleotides not matched to a gene: 5. This CDR3 has 14 residues. Looked up from germline, CDR1 is MDHEN and CDR2 is SYDVKM. Variable domain in full (rest from reference TRBV28 and TRBJ1-3): DVKVTQSSRYLVKRTGEKVFLECVQDMDHENMFWYRQDPGLGLRLIYFSYDVKMKEKGDIPEGYSVSREKKERFSLILESASTNQTSMYLCASNPQGTGNTIYFGEGSWLTVV.

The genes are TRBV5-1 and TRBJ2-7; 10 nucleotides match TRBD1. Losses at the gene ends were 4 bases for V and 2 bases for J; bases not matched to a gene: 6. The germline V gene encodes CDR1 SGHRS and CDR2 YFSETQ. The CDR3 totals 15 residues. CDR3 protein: CASSDGTGAAYEQYF. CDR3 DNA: TGCGCCAGCAGCGACGGGACAGGGGCCGCCTACGAGCAGTACTTC.

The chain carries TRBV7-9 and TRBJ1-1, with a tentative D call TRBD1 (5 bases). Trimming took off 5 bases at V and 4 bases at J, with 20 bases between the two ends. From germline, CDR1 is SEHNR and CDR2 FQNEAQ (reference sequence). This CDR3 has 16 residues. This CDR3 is CASSARSLGTATEAFF. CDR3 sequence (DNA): TGTGCCAGCAGCGCCCGGAGCCTTGGGACTGCCACTGAAGCTTTCTTT.

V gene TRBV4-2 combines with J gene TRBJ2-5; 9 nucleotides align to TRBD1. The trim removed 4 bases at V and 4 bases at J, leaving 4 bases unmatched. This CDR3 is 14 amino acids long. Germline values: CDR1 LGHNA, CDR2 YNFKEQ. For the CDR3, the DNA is TGTGCCAGCAGCCGGACAGGGGAGGGAGAGACCCAGTACTTC. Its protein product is CASSRTGEGETQYF.